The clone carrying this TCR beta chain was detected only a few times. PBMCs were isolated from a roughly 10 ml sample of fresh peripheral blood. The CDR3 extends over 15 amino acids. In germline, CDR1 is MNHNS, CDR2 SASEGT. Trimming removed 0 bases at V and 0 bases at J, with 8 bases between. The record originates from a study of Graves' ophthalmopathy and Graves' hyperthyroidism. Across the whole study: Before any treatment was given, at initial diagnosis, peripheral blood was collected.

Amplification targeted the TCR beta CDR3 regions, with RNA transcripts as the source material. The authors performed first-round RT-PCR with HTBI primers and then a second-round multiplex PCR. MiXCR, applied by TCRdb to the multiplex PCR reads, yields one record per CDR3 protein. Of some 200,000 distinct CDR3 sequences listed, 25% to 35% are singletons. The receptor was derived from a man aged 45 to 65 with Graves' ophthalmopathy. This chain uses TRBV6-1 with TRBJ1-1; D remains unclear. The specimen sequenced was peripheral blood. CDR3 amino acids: CASSEALNMNTEAFF. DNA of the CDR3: TGTGCCAGCAGTGAAGCGCTAAATATGAACACTGAAGCTTTCTTT.